This T cell receptor beta chain was sequenced during a study of shared clonotypes between healthy human individuals. Points from the study as a whole: The study found lower generation probabilities in non-shared clonotypes than in those shared by all four donors.

In the naive CD8 group, cells lacked CD45RO and were positively selected for CCR7, so terminally differentiated effector memory CD45RA+ cells were left out. The repertoire was sequenced with immunoSEQ multiplex PCR; TCRdb's copy has only in-frame clones and lacks some. The sample yields about 2 million clones, about 95% seen once. Comment on this clone: The antigen is not known.

The V and J ends lost 0 bases and 10 bases respectively, with 12 bases between them. The CDR3 spans 13 residues. Germline V lookup: CDR1 GTSNPN, CDR2 SVGIG (reference sequence). The sequencing sample was made of naive CD8+ T cells sorted from blood. This clonotype originated in a man younger than 35 in good health. The chain combines TRBV30 with TRBJ2-2, with D perhaps given as TRBD1 or TRBD2 (5 bases each). The CDR3 protein is CAWSVAGTKELFF. The CDR3 DNA reads TGTGCCTGGAGTGTAGCCGGGACCAAGGAGCTGTTTTTT. Full variable domain (rest looked up from reference TRBV30 and TRBJ2-2): SQTIHQWPATLVQPVGSPLSLECTVEGTSNPNLYWYRQAAGRGLQLLFYSVGIGQISSEVPQNLSASRPQDRQFILSSKKLLLSDSGFYLCAWSVAGTKELFFGEGSRLTVL.